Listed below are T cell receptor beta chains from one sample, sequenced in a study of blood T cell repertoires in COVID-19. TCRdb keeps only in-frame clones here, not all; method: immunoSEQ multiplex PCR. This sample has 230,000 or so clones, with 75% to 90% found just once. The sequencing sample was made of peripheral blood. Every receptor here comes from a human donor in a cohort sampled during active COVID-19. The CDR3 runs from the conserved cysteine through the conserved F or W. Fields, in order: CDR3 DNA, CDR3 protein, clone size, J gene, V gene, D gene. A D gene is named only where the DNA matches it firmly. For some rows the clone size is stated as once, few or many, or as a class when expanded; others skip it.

CDR3nt: TGTGCCAGCAGCGCTCCCGGGGTGCGGGAGACAGATACGCAGTATTTT
CDR3aa: CASSAPGVRETDTQYF
abundance: .
j_gene: TRBJ2-3
v_gene: TRBV4-2
d_gene: TRBD2

CDR3nt: TGTGCCTGGAGTGTACCCAGGGGGCTAGCGGGAGGGTATCGGGAGACCCAGTACTTC
CDR3aa: CAWSVPRGLAGGYRETQYF
abundance: .
j_gene: TRBJ2-5
v_gene: TRBV30
d_gene: TRBD2

CDR3nt: TGCGCCAGCAGCCAAGTCCCCCCGGGGACAAGGGCCTCTGGGGCCAACGTCCTGACTTTC
CDR3aa: CASSQVPPGTRASGANVLTF
abundance: .
j_gene: TRBJ2-6
v_gene: TRBV4-3
d_gene: .

CDR3nt: TGTGCCAGCAGTGAAAGCTCCCCGACTAGGGGGCGATACAATGAGCAGTTCTTC
CDR3aa: CASSESSPTRGRYNEQFF
abundance: .
j_gene: TRBJ2-1
v_gene: TRBV25-1
d_gene: .

CDR3nt: TGCGCCAGCAGCCAAGTGGTAGGGGCCCATGGCTACACCTTC
CDR3aa: CASSQVVGAHGYTF
abundance: few
j_gene: TRBJ1-2
v_gene: TRBV4-3
d_gene: .

CDR3nt: TGTGCCAGCAGCCGGATCGGACAGGGGGACTATGGCTACACCTTC
CDR3aa: CASSRIGQGDYGYTF
abundance: .
j_gene: TRBJ1-2
v_gene: TRBV6-2/TRBV6-3
d_gene: TRBD1

CDR3nt: TGTGCCAGCAGTGACTACAGGCTCGAGCAGTACTTC
CDR3aa: CASSDYRLEQYF
abundance: .
j_gene: TRBJ2-7
v_gene: TRBV6-6
d_gene: .

CDR3nt: TGTGCCAGCAGCTCACCGCGGGACAGGGGGCGAAATGAGCAGTTCTTC
CDR3aa: CASSSPRDRGRNEQFF
abundance: .
j_gene: TRBJ2-1
v_gene: TRBV11-2
d_gene: TRBD1

CDR3nt: TGTGCCAGCAGCCAAAGCACCCCGGGTCCTGACTTATCTGAGCAGTACTTC
CDR3aa: CASSQSTPGPDLSEQYF
abundance: .
j_gene: TRBJ2-7
v_gene: TRBV3-1/TRBV3-2
d_gene: .

CDR3nt: TGTGCCAGCAGCTTGCGGCCGGGGGGTAGTGAAAAACTGTTTTTT
CDR3aa: CASSLRPGGSEKLFF
abundance: few
j_gene: TRBJ1-4
v_gene: TRBV5-6
d_gene: .

CDR3nt: TGTGCCTGGAGTGTAGCCGGCTACGAGCAGTACTTC
CDR3aa: CAWSVAGYEQYF
abundance: .
j_gene: TRBJ2-7
v_gene: TRBV30
d_gene: .

CDR3nt: TGTGCCAGCAGCGCGGGACTAGTACAAGAGACCCAGTACTTC
CDR3aa: CASSAGLVQETQYF
abundance: once
j_gene: TRBJ2-5
v_gene: TRBV13
d_gene: TRBD2